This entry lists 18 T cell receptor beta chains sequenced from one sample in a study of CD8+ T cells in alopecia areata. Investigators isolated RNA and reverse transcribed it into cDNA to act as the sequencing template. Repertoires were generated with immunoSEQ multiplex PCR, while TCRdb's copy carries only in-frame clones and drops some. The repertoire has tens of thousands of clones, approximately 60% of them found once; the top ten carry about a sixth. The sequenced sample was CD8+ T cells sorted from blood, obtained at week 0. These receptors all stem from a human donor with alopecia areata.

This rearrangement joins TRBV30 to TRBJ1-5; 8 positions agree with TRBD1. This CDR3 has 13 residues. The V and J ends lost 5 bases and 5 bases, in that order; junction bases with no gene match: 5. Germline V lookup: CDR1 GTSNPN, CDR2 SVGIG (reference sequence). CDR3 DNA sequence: TGTGCCTGGGGGACAGGAGAGGATCAGCCCCAGCATTTT. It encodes CAWGTGEDQPQHF.

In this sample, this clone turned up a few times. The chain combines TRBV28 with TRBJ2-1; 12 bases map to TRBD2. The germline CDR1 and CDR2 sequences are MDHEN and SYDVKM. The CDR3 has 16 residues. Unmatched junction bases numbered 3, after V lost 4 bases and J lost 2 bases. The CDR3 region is CASSSLAGGAYNEQFF. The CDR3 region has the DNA TGTGCCAGCAGTTCACTAGCGGGAGGCGCCTACAATGAGCAGTTCTTC.

CDR3: CASRADEGFTETQYF. DNA of the CDR3: TGCGCCAGCAGGGCTGACGAGGGATTTACGGAGACCCAGTACTTC. V is TRBV5-1 and J is TRBJ2-5, with D perhaps TRBD2 (5 bases). This CDR3 contains 15 residues. Germline loops: CDR1 SGHRS, CDR2 YFSETQ. V gave up 5 bases and J gave up 5 bases, with 19 bases separating them.

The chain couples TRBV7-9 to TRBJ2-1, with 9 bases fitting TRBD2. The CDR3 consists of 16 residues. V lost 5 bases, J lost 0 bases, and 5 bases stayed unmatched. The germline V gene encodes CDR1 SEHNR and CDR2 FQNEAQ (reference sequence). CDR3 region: CASSTGLASSYNEQFF. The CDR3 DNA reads TGTGCCAGCAGCACCGGACTAGCGAGCTCCTACAATGAGCAGTTCTTC.

CDR3 loop: CASSDRAGAYEQYF. The CDR3 DNA sequence: TGTGCCAGCAGTGACAGGGCCGGGGCCTACGAGCAGTACTTC. This chain connects TRBV25-1 to TRBJ2-7; tentatively, D is TRBD1 or TRBD2 (5 bases each). CDR1 MGHDK and CDR2 SYGVNS come from the germline V gene. V gave up 3 bases and J gave up 2 bases, with 11 bases separating them. The CDR3 runs 14 residues.

DNA for the CDR3: TGTGCCAGCAGTTCCGTAGCGGGAACAGATGGAGGTGAGCAGTTCTTC. Its protein product is CASSSVAGTDGGEQFF. The rearrangement uses TRBV6-6 and TRBJ2-1; 8 positions match TRBD2. Germline CDR1 and CDR2: MNHNY and SVGAGI (reference sequence). J was trimmed by 9 bases and V by 4 bases; bases with no gene match: 14. The CDR3 has 16 residues.

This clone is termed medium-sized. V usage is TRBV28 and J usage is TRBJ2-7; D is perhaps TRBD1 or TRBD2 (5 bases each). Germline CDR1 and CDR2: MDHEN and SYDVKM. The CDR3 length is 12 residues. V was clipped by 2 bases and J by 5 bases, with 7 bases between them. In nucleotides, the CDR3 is TGTGCCAGCAGTTTAGGGGGAGACGAGCAGTACTTC. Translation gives CASSLGGDEQYF.

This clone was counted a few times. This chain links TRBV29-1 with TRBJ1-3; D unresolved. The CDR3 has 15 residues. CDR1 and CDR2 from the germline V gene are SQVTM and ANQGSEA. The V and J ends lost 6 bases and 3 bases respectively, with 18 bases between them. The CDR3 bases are TGCAGCGTCGCTGACTGGGAGCAATATGGAAACACCATATATTTT. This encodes CSVADWEQYGNTIYF. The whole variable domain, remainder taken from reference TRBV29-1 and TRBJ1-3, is SAVISQKPSRDICQRGTSLTIQCQVDSQVTMMFWYRQQPGQSLTLIATANQGSEATYESGFVIDKFPISRPNLTFSTLTVSNMSPEDSSIYLCSVADWEQYGNTIYFGEGSWLTVV.

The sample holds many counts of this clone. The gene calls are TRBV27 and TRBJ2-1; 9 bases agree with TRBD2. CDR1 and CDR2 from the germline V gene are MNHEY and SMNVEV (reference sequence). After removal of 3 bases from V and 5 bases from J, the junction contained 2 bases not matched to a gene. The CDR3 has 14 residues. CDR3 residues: CASSLGGGDNEQFF. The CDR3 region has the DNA TGTGCCAGCAGTTTGGGCGGGGGGGACAATGAGCAGTTCTTC.

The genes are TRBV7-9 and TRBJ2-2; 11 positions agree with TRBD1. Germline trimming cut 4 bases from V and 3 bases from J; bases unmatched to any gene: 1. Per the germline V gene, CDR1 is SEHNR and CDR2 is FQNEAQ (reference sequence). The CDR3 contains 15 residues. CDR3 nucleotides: TGTGCCAGCAGCTCGGGACAGGGGGACACCGGGGAGCTGTTTTTT. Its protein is CASSSGQGDTGELFF.

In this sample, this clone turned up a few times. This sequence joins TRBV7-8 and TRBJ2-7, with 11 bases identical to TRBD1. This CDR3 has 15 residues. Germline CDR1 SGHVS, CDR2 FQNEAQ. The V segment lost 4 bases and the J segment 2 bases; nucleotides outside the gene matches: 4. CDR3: CASSSWTGGAYEQYF. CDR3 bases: TGTGCCAGCAGCTCCTGGACAGGGGGCGCCTACGAGCAGTACTTC.

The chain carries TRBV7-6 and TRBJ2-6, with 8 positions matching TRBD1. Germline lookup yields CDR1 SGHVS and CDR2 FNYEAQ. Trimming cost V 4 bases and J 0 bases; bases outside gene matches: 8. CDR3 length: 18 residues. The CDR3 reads CASSYRDRPSSGANVLTF. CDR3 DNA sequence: TGTGCCAGCAGCTACCGGGACAGGCCCAGCTCTGGGGCCAACGTCCTGACTTTC.

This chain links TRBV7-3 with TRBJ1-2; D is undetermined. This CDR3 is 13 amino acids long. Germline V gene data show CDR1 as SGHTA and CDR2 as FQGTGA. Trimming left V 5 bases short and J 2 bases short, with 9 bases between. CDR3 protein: CASSRTVNYGYTF. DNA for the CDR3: TGTGCCAGCAGCCGGACCGTCAACTATGGCTACACCTTC.

The DNA of the CDR3 is TGTGCCAGCAGCGACCCGGGACAGGGGAATGAGCAGTTCTTC. Its translation is CASSDPGQGNEQFF. V is TRBV11-2 and J is TRBJ2-1, with TRBD1 matching 10 bases. CDR1 SGHAT and CDR2 FQNNGV come from the germline V gene. The CDR3 sequence is 14 residues long. J gave up 7 bases and V 5 bases, and 5 bases lay outside the gene matches.

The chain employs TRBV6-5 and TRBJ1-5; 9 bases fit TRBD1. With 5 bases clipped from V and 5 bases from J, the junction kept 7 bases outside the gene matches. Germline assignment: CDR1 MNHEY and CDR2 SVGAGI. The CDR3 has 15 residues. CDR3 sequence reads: CASSTMRTGDQPQHF. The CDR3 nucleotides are TGTGCCAGCAGTACTATGCGGACAGGGGATCAGCCCCAGCATTTT.

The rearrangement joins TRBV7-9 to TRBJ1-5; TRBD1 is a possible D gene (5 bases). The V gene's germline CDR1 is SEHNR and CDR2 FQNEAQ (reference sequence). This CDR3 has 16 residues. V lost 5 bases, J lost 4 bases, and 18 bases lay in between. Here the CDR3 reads CASSRSDGGGNQPQHF. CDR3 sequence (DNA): TGTGCCAGCAGCAGAAGCGACGGGGGAGGGAATCAGCCCCAGCATTTT.

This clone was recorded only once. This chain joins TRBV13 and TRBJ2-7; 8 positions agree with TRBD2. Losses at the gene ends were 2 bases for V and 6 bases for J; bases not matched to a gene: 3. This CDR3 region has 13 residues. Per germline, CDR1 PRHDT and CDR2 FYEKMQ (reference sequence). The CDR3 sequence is CASSLSLAGEQYF. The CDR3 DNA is TGTGCCAGCAGCTTAAGCCTAGCGGGCGAGCAGTACTTC.

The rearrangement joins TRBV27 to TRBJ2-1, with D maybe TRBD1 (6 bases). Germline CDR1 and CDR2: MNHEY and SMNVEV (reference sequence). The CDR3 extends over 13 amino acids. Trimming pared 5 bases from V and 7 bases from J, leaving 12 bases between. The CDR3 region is CASSPSGENEQFF. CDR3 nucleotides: TGTGCCAGCAGTCCATCAGGGGAGAATGAGCAGTTCTTC.